Listed here are 6 T cell receptor beta chains from one sample, sequenced in a study of shared clonotypes between healthy human individuals. The repertoire was sequenced with immunoSEQ multiplex PCR; TCRdb's copy has only in-frame clones and lacks some. This sample has roughly 500,000 clones, with about four fifths found just once. The sequenced sample consisted of PBMCs. The receptors originated from a woman aged 40 to 55 in good health. Some clones in this sample may be carry-over from other donors' samples.

This rearrangement joins TRBV28 to TRBJ2-7, with D possibly being TRBD1 (6 bases). This CDR3 contains 17 residues. The ends were cut back, 4 bases at V and 4 bases at J, with 23 bases in the middle. Looked up from germline, CDR1 is MDHEN and CDR2 is SYDVKM. The CDR3 sequence is CASSSWGHVVGFYEQYF. CDR3 coding DNA: TGTGCCAGCAGTTCCTGGGGACACGTAGTGGGATTTTACGAGCAGTACTTC.

The chain carries TRBV7-6 and TRBJ2-3; the match to TRBD2 covers 13 bases. The J segment lost 7 bases and the V segment lost 3 bases, leaving 4 bases of the junction unmatched. The CDR3 extends over 15 amino acids. The V gene's germline CDR1 is SGHVS and CDR2 FNYEAQ. CDR3 DNA: TGTGCCAGCAGCTTTCCGGGACTAGCGGGGAATACGCAGTATTTT. This translates into CASSFPGLAGNTQYF.

This rearrangement joins TRBV2 to TRBJ1-1, with D maybe TRBD1 (5 bases). Deletions cut 6 bases from V and 2 bases from J, with 7 bases between. The CDR3 runs 12 residues. The germline V gene encodes CDR1 SNHLY and CDR2 FYNNEI. This CDR3 is CASRRGNTEAFF. The CDR3, as DNA: TGTGCCAGCAGGAGGGGCAACACTGAAGCTTTCTTT.

V and J are TRBV6-1 and TRBJ1-5; no clear D gene. This CDR3 is built from 15 residues. Trimming left V 6 bases short and J 6 bases short, with 18 bases between. Germline CDR1 and CDR2: MNHNS and SASEGT. DNA for the CDR3: TGTGCCAGCAGACTCGGACGGGTCGAGGTTCAGCCCCAGCATTTT. It is translated as CASRLGRVEVQPQHF.

This chain joins TRBV10-2 and TRBJ2-3; TRBD2 aligns across 9 bases. The CDR3 sequence is 16 residues long. The germline CDR1 and CDR2 sequences are WSHSY and SAAADI. The trim removed 3 bases at V and 2 bases at J, leaving 6 bases unmatched. CDR3 residues: CASSDTPSGDTDTQYF. The CDR3 DNA reads TGCGCCAGCAGTGACACCCCTAGCGGGGACACAGATACGCAGTATTTT.

CDR3 in amino acids: CASSLEGLATYEQYF. In DNA form, the CDR3 reads TGTGCCAGCAGCTTAGAGGGACTAGCGACCTACGAGCAGTACTTC. The chain carries TRBV11-3 and TRBJ2-7; 10 bases map to TRBD2. The CDR3 runs 15 residues. The V gene end was trimmed by 0 bases and the J gene end by 2 bases; junction bases not matched to a gene: 1. Germline V gene data show CDR1 as SGHNT and CDR2 as YENEEA.